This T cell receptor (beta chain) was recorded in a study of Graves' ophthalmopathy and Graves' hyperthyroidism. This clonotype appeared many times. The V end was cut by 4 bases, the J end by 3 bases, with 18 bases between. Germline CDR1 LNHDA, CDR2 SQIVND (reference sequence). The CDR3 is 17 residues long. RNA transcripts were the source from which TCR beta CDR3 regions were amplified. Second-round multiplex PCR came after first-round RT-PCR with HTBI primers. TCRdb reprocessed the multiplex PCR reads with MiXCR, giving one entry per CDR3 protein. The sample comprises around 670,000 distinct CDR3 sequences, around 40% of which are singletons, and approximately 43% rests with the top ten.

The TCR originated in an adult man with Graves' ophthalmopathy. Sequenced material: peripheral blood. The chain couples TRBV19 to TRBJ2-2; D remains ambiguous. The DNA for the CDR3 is TGTGCCAGTAGTACGAAGGACGCATCAGGAGACACCGGGGAGCTGTTTTTT. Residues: CASSTKDASGDTGELFF.